A single sample is the source of the 4 T cell receptor beta chains below, sequenced in a study of long-term antiretroviral therapy in people with HIV. This was the immunoSEQ v3.0 assay at survey level. TCRdb keeps only in-frame clones here, not all; method: immunoSEQ multiplex PCR. The sample lists some 47,000 clones, about 95% seen once, with 2.7% in the top ten. Sample: unsorted PBMCs, taken 3.7 years after starting antiretroviral therapy. The receptors originated from a woman aged 45 to 65 with HIV.

V is TRBV7-8 and J is TRBJ2-7; D is unresolved. The CDR3 runs 14 residues. V lost 1 base and J lost 0, with 7 bases in between. The germline CDR1 and CDR2 sequences are SGHVS and FQNEAQ. DNA of the CDR3: TGTGCCAGCAGCTTAGGTCAGAGCTCCTACGAGCAGTACTTC. This gives the protein CASSLGQSSYEQYF.

V is TRBV7-9 and J is TRBJ1-4; TRBD1 might be the D (5 bases). Per germline, CDR1 SEHNR and CDR2 FQNEAQ (reference sequence). The V and J ends lost 0 bases and 12 bases respectively, with 8 bases between them. The CDR3 is 12 amino acids. The CDR3 loop reads CASSLASRELFF. CDR3 bases: TGTGCCAGCAGCTTAGCATCCAGGGAACTGTTTTTT.

This clone was counted a single time. This chain uses TRBV19 with TRBJ1-2; unclear D gene. Trimming stripped 6 bases from V and 0 bases from J, with 11 bases between. CDR3 length: 14 amino acids. Germline CDR1 is LNHDA and CDR2 is SQIVND (reference sequence). CDR3 amino acids: CASRVALPNYGYTF. CDR3 bases: TGTGCCAGTAGGGTGGCCTTACCTAACTATGGCTACACCTTC.

The rearrangement joins TRBV4-3 to TRBJ1-1, with D maybe TRBD1 (5 bases). The V gene's germline CDR1 is LGHNA and CDR2 YSLEER. The CDR3 spans 16 residues. V was pared by 0 bases and J by 1 base, with 12 bases between. CDR3 bases: TGCGCCAGCAGCCAAGAACTTCAGGGAGAGAACACTGAAGCTTTCTTT. Its protein product is CASSQELQGENTEAFF.